This T cell receptor beta chain was identified during a study of blood T cell repertoires in COVID-19. Study-wide background: The samples span acute and convalescent COVID-19 from the United States, Italy and Spain. The analysed material was cDNA or gDNA that came from T cells, B-cell-depleted T cells, or PBMCs.

The germline V gene encodes CDR1 ENHRY and CDR2 SYGVKD. This CDR3 region has 15 residues. With V trimmed by 8 bases and J by 0 bases, 3 bases remained unmatched. In the original analysis: Amplified reference gene primers provided the basis for estimating nucleated cell counts. The data were produced by immunoSEQ multiplex PCR, yet TCRdb's version contains in-frame clones alone and is incomplete. V and J calls and clone size follow that table, whereas D and trimming were derived from the DNA. The data contain 200,000 or so clones, around 80% of them singletons. This chain uses TRBV10-3 with TRBJ2-1, with 11 bases aligning to TRBD2. The sequenced sample consisted of peripheral blood. The sequence was collected from a human donor with acute or convalescent COVID-19. The donor label of this sample is uncertain. CDR3 bases: TGTGCCATCGCTAGCGGGAGGAGCTCCTACAATGAGCAGTTCTTC. Amino acids: CAIASGRSSYNEQFF.